This T cell receptor (beta chain) was identified during a study of cytomegalovirus exposure and HLA in healthy donors. Study conclusions and caveats: Cytomegalovirus status was reportedly diagnosed by the classifier with high specificity and sensitivity.

The CDR3 spans 14 residues. V lost 1 base and J 2 bases, leaving 9 bases between the germline ends. The germline CDR1 and CDR2 sequences are SGHRS and YFSETQ. This clone was counted a single time. Its antigen is still unknown. Amplification used 60 Vbeta primers and 13 Jbeta primers. Profiling relied on immunoSEQ multiplex PCR, and the TCRdb table lists in-frame clones only, not all of them. The profile shows 60,000 to 90,000 clones, 65% to 90% of them singletons. The sequencing sample was made of PBMCs. This receptor was obtained from a man between 65 and 85 years old in good health and CMV-seropositive. This chain joins TRBV5-1 and TRBJ2-5; D is possibly TRBD1 (6 bases). CDR3 nucleotide sequence: TGCGCCAGCAGCTTGTGGACAGCGCAAGAGACCCAGTACTTC. Its translation is CASSLWTAQETQYF.